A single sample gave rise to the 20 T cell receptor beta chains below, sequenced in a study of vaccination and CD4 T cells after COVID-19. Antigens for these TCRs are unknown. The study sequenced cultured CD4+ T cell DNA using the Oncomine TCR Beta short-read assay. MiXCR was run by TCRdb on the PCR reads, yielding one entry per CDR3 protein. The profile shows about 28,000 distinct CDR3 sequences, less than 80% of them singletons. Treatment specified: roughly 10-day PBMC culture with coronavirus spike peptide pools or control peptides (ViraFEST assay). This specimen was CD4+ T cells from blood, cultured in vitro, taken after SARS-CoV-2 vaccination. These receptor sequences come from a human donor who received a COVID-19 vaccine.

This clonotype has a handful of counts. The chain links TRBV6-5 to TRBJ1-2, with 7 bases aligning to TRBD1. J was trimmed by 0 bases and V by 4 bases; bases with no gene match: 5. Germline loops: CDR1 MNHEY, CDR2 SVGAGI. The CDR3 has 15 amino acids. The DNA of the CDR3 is TGTGCCAGCAGTTCAACCGGGACAGCTAACTATGGCTACACCTTC. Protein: CASSSTGTANYGYTF.

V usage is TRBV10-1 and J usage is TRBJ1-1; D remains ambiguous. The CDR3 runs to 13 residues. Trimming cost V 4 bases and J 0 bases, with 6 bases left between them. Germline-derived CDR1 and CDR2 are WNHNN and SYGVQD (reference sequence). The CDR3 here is CASSVRMNTEAFF. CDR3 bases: TGCGCCAGCAGTGTACGTATGAACACTGAAGCTTTCTTT.

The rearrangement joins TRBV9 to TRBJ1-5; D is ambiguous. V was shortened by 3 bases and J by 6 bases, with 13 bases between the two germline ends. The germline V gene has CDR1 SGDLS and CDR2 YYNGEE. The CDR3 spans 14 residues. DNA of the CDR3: TGTGCCAGCAGCGCCTCAGCAGCTGGTCAGCCCCAGCATTTT. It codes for CASSASAAGQPQHF.

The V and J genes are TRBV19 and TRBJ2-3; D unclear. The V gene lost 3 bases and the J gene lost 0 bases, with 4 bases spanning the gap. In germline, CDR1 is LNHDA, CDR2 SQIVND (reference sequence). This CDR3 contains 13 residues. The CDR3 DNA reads TGTGCCAGTAGTATCGCCAGCACAGATACGCAGTATTTT. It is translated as CASSIASTDTQYF.

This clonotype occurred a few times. CDR3 DNA sequence: TGCGCCAGCAGCTCGGGGACAGGGGGTGTCCACGGCTACACCTTC. It encodes CASSSGTGGVHGYTF. The chain recombines TRBV5-1 with TRBJ1-2; TRBD1 matches 11 bases. V was pared by 3 bases and J by 8 bases, with 9 bases of the junction left unmatched. CDR3 length: 15 amino acids. Germline lookup yields CDR1 SGHRS and CDR2 YFSETQ.

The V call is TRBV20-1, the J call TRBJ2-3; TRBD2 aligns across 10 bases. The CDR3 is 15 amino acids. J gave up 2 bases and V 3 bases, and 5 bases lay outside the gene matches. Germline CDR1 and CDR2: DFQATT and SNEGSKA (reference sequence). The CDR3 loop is CSASRTSGNTDTQYF. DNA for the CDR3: TGCAGTGCTAGCCGGACTAGCGGCAACACAGATACGCAGTATTTT.

The CDR3 DNA sequence: TGTGCCAGCAGCCCAAGGATCCGGGACAGGGGGCGCGGGTACTATGGCTACACCTTC. Translation gives CASSPRIRDRGRGYYGYTF. The chain joins TRBV7-6 to TRBJ1-2; 12 nucleotides line up with TRBD1. V was clipped by 5 bases and J by 3 bases; unmatched bases: 16. The CDR3 is 19 residues long. CDR1 is SGHVS, CDR2 FNYEAQ, per germline.

Here the CDR3 reads CASSSSTGKGRETQYF. DNA for the CDR3: TGTGCCAGCAGTAGCTCGACAGGGAAAGGGAGGGAGACCCAGTACTTC. The gene calls are TRBV6-5 and TRBJ2-5, with TRBD1 as a possible D gene (7 bases). The CDR3 sequence is 16 residues long. V gave up 5 bases and J gave up 5 bases, with 21 bases separating them. CDR1 is MNHEY, CDR2 SVGAGI, per germline.

The CDR3 region is CSASRESAAYGYTF. CDR3 in DNA: TGCAGTGCTAGCCGGGAGTCTGCGGCTTATGGCTACACCTTC. This chain connects TRBV20-1 to TRBJ1-2, with D unclear. Germline CDR1 and CDR2: DFQATT and SNEGSKA (reference sequence). The CDR3 totals 14 residues. Trimming cost V 3 bases and J 5 bases, with 16 bases left between them.

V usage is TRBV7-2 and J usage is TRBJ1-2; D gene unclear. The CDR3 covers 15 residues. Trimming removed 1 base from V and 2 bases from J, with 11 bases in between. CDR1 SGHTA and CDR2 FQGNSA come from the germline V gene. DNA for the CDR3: TGTGCCAGCAGCTTAGGGGGTTCTGCGAACTATGGCTACACCTTC. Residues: CASSLGGSANYGYTF.

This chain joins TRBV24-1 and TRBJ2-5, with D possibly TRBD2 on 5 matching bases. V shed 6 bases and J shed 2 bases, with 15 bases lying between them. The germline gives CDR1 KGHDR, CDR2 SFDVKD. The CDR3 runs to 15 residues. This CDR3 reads CATSSRGWNQETQYF. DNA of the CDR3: TGTGCCACCAGTAGCCGGGGTTGGAATCAAGAGACCCAGTACTTC.

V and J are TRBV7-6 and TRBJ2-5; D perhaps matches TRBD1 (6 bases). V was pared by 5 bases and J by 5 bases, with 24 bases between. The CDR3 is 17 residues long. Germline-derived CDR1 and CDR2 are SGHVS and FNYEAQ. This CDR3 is CASSRAEYRVFMETQYF. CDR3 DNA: TGTGCCAGCAGCCGGGCGGAATACAGGGTATTCATGGAGACCCAGTACTTC. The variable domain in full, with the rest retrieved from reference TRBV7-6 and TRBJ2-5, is GAGVSQSPRYKVTKRGQDVALRCDPISGHVSLYWYRQALGQGPEFLTYFNYEAQQDKSGLPNDRFSAERPEGSISTLTIQRTEQRDSAMYRCASSRAEYRVFMETQYFGPGTRLLVL.

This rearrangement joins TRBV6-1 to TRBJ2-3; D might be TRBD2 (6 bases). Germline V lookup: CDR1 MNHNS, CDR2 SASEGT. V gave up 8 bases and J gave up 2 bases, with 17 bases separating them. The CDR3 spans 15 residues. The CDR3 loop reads CASSWGTPDTDTQYF. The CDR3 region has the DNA TGTGCCAGCTCTTGGGGGACTCCCGACACAGATACGCAGTATTTT.

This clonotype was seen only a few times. CDR3 DNA: TGCAGTGCTAGAGTGGCCACTGAAGCTTTCTTT. As protein: CSARVATEAFF. This rearrangement joins TRBV20-1 to TRBJ1-1; D remains unclear. This CDR3 is built from 11 residues. Looked up from germline, CDR1 is DFQATT and CDR2 is SNEGSKA (reference sequence). Trimming stripped 1 base from V and 4 bases from J, with 4 bases between.

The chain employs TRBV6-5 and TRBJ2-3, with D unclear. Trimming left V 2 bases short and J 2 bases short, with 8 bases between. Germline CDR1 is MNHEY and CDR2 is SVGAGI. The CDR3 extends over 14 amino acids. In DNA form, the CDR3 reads TGTGCCAGCAGTTACACGGCCTCCACAGATACGCAGTATTTT. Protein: CASSYTASTDTQYF.

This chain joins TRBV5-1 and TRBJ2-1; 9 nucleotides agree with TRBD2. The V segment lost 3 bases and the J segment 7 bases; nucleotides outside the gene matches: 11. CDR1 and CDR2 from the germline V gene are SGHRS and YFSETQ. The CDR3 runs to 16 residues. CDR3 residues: CASSSLIAGAGNEQFF. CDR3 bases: TGCGCCAGCAGCTCGCTTATAGCGGGGGCGGGGAATGAGCAGTTCTTC.

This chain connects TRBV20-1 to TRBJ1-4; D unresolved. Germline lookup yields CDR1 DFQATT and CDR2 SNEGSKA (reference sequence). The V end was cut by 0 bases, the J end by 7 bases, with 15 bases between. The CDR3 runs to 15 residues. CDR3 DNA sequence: TGCAGTGCTAGAGACCACTCAGAGGGTCCTGAAAAACTGTTTTTT. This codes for CSARDHSEGPEKLFF.

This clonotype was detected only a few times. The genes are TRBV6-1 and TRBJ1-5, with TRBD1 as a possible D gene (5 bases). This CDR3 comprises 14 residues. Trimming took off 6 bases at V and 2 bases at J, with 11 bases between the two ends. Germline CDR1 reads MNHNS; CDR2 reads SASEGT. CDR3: CASSRRGGNQPQHF. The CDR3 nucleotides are TGTGCCAGCAGCCGTAGGGGTGGCAATCAGCCCCAGCATTTT.

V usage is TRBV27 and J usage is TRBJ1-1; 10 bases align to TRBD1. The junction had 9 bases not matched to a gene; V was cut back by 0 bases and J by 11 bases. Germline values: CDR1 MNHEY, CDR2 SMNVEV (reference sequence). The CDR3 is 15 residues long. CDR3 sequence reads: CASSLSFPGQGRAFF. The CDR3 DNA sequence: TGTGCCAGCAGTTTATCGTTCCCGGGACAGGGGAGGGCTTTCTTT.

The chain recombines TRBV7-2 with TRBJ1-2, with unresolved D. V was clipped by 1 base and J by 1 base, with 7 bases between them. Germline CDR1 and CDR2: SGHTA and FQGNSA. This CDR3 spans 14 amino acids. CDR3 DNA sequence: TGTGCCAGCAGCTTAGGCAGGTATAACTATGGCTACACCTTC. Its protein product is CASSLGRYNYGYTF.